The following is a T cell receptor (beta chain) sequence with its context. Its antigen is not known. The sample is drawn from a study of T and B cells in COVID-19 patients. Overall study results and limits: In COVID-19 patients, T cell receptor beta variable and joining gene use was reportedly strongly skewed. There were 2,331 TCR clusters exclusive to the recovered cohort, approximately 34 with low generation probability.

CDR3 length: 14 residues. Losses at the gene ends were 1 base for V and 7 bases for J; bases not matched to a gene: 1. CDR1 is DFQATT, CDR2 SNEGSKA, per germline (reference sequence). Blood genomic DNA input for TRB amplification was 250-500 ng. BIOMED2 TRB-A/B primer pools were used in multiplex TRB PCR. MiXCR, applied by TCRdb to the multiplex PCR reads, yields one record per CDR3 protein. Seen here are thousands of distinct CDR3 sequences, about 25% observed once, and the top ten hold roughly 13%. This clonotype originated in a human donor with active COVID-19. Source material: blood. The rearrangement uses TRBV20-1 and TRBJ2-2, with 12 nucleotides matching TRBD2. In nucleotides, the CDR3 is TGCAGTGCTAGAGTACTAGCGGGAGGCGGGGAGCTGTTTTTT. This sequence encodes CSARVLAGGGELFF.